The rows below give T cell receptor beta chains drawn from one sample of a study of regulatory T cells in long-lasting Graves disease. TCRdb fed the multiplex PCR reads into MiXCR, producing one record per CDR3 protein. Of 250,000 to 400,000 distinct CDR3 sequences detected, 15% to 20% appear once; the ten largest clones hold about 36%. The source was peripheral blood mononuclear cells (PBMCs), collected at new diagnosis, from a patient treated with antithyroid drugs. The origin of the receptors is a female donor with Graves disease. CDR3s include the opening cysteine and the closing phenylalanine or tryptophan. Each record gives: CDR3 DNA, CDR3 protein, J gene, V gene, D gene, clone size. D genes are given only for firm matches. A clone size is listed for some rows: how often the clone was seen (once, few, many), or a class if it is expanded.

CDR3nt: TGCAGTGCTACCAGACAGGGCCCCTACGAGCAGTACTTC
CDR3aa: CSATRQGPYEQYF
j_gene: TRBJ2-7
v_gene: TRBV20-1
d_gene: TRBD1
abundance: many

CDR3nt: TGTGCCAGCAGCCAAGGGAAGGACCGTAGCCTCTTCGACAATGAGCAGTTCTTC
CDR3aa: CASSQGKDRSLFDNEQFF
j_gene: TRBJ2-1
v_gene: TRBV4-2
d_gene: -
abundance: many

CDR3nt: TGTGCCAGCAGTTTTTCGGGGGGGCGTAGGACTGAAGCTTTCTTT
CDR3aa: CASSFSGGRRTEAFF
j_gene: TRBJ1-1
v_gene: TRBV12-3/TRBV12-4
d_gene: -
abundance: many

CDR3nt: TGTGCCATCAGCGATACAGGGTCCACAGATACGCAGTATTTT
CDR3aa: CAISDTGSTDTQYF
j_gene: TRBJ2-3
v_gene: TRBV10-3
d_gene: -
abundance: many

CDR3nt: TGTGCCAGCACCAATAGCGGAGCCAATGAGCAGTTCTTC
CDR3aa: CASTNSGANEQFF
j_gene: TRBJ2-1
v_gene: TRBV6-2/TRBV6-3
d_gene: -
abundance: many

CDR3nt: TGCAGCGTTGAAGGCCTCCGACAGGACAACACTGAAGCTTTCTTT
CDR3aa: CSVEGLRQDNTEAFF
j_gene: TRBJ1-1
v_gene: TRBV29-1
d_gene: -
abundance: many

CDR3nt: TGTGCCAGCAGTCCCTCGCTACGGGGTGAAAAACTGTTTTTT
CDR3aa: CASSPSLRGEKLFF
j_gene: TRBJ1-4
v_gene: TRBV28
d_gene: -
abundance: many

CDR3nt: TGTGTCAGTAGTCCCGGACTAGCGGGGGCCTACGAGCAGTACTTC
CDR3aa: CVSSPGLAGAYEQYF
j_gene: TRBJ2-7
v_gene: TRBV19
d_gene: TRBD2
abundance: -

CDR3nt: TGTGCCAGCTCACCTTTGGACCTAGCCAAAAACATTCAGTACTTC
CDR3aa: CASSPLDLAKNIQYF
j_gene: TRBJ2-4
v_gene: TRBV18
d_gene: -
abundance: many

CDR3nt: TGCGGTGCCCCGATGAAAAATGAGCAGTTCTTC
CDR3aa: CGAPMKNEQFF
j_gene: TRBJ2-1
v_gene: TRBV20-1
d_gene: -
abundance: -

CDR3nt: TGTGCCATCAGTGGGAGCAGTGGGGGGCGCGAGCGGTACTTC
CDR3aa: CAISGSSGGRERYF
j_gene: TRBJ2-7
v_gene: TRBV10-3
d_gene: -
abundance: -

CDR3nt: TGTGCCTGGAGTATGACCAGGCGTGGGGCCAACGTCCTGACTTTC
CDR3aa: CAWSMTRRGANVLTF
j_gene: TRBJ2-6
v_gene: TRBV30
d_gene: -
abundance: -

CDR3nt: TGTGCCAGCAGTTTATTCCGGGGGCAAGGGAATTCACCCCTCCACTTT
CDR3aa: CASSLFRGQGNSPLHF
j_gene: TRBJ1-6
v_gene: TRBV28
d_gene: -
abundance: -

CDR3nt: TGTGCCAGCAGTCGGGGGGGCATCGGCTATGGCTACACCTTC
CDR3aa: CASSRGGIGYGYTF
j_gene: TRBJ1-2
v_gene: TRBV6-1
d_gene: -
abundance: many

CDR3nt: TGTGCCAGCAGCTCTACTGACGGCAGGGAGCAGTTCTTC
CDR3aa: CASSSTDGREQFF
j_gene: TRBJ2-1
v_gene: TRBV11-1
d_gene: -
abundance: many

CDR3nt: TGTGCCAGCAGCTCCCTTTATGAACAGGGGACATACGAGCAGTACTTC
CDR3aa: CASSSLYEQGTYEQYF
j_gene: TRBJ2-7
v_gene: TRBV11-2
d_gene: TRBD1
abundance: many

CDR3nt: TGCAGCCTCCTAATGGCAGCGACGAACACCGGGGAGCTGTTTTTT
CDR3aa: CSLLMAATNTGELFF
j_gene: TRBJ2-2
v_gene: TRBV20-1
d_gene: -
abundance: many

CDR3nt: TGTGCCACCGGATTCCCCGAGCGGGAGCAGTACTTC
CDR3aa: CATGFPEREQYF
j_gene: TRBJ2-7
v_gene: TRBV19
d_gene: -
abundance: many

CDR3nt: TGTGCCAGCAGCCCCAGGGGGGAAGGGGACGAGCAGTACTTC
CDR3aa: CASSPRGEGDEQYF
j_gene: TRBJ2-7
v_gene: TRBV6-1
d_gene: -
abundance: many

CDR3nt: TGTGCCAGTAGTATCGGCGGACTAGCGGGGGGGTCCTCCTACAATGAGCAGTTCTTC
CDR3aa: CASSIGGLAGGSSYNEQFF
j_gene: TRBJ2-1
v_gene: TRBV19
d_gene: TRBD2
abundance: many

CDR3nt: TGTGCCAGCAGCTTACCAAGCGGGGCCACCTACGAGCAGTACTTC
CDR3aa: CASSLPSGATYEQYF
j_gene: TRBJ2-7
v_gene: TRBV11-1
d_gene: TRBD2
abundance: many

CDR3nt: TGTGCCAGTAGTATTGGAGCCCGACTCACTGAAGCTTTCTTT
CDR3aa: CASSIGARLTEAFF
j_gene: TRBJ1-1
v_gene: TRBV19
d_gene: -
abundance: -

CDR3nt: TGTGCCAGCAGCATTCCGACAGGGGGGAACACTGAAGCTTTCTTT
CDR3aa: CASSIPTGGNTEAFF
j_gene: TRBJ1-1
v_gene: TRBV2
d_gene: TRBD1
abundance: -

CDR3nt: TGTGCCAGCAGAGCTGGCGGGTTAAGAGGCTACACCTTC
CDR3aa: CASRAGGLRGYTF
j_gene: TRBJ1-2
v_gene: TRBV2
d_gene: -
abundance: many

CDR3nt: TGTGCCAGCTGTCCCCTTTTCCAAGAGACCCAGTACTTC
CDR3aa: CASCPLFQETQYF
j_gene: TRBJ2-5
v_gene: TRBV2
d_gene: -
abundance: many

CDR3nt: TGTGCCAGCAGCCAATCGATAGGACAGGATGGAAACACCATATATTTT
CDR3aa: CASSQSIGQDGNTIYF
j_gene: TRBJ1-3
v_gene: TRBV16
d_gene: TRBD1
abundance: few

CDR3nt: TGCGCCAGCAGGGGTCAGCGGGAGGGCTGGGATGAGCAGTTCTTC
CDR3aa: CASRGQREGWDEQFF
j_gene: TRBJ2-1
v_gene: TRBV10-2
d_gene: TRBD2
abundance: many

CDR3nt: TGTGCCAGCACTATAAGTATCCAGGGAGATCGAGCTTTCTTT
CDR3aa: CASTISIQGDRAFF
j_gene: TRBJ1-1
v_gene: TRBV6-1
d_gene: -
abundance: few

CDR3nt: TGTGCCAGCAGCCATGGGGGGATTGAGCAGTTCTTC
CDR3aa: CASSHGGIEQFF
j_gene: TRBJ2-1
v_gene: TRBV3-1
d_gene: -
abundance: many

CDR3nt: TGTGCCAGCAGCCCACCGGGACAGGGGCACCACAATGAGCAGTTCTTC
CDR3aa: CASSPPGQGHHNEQFF
j_gene: TRBJ2-1
v_gene: TRBV11-3
d_gene: TRBD1
abundance: many

CDR3nt: TGTGCCAGCAGCCCGGGAGGGACAGGAAACACCATATATTTT
CDR3aa: CASSPGGTGNTIYF
j_gene: TRBJ1-3
v_gene: TRBV7-8
d_gene: -
abundance: many